These 20 T cell receptor beta chains came from one sample sequenced in a study of Ad26.COV2.S vaccination and SARS-CoV-2 variants. The treatment was: roughly 19 received Ad26.COV2.S at low or high dose, single or two shots; roughly 5 received placebo; per-sample allocation not given. Specimen acquisition occurred on day 63 following the initial vaccine or placebo injection. Profiled with immunoSEQ multiplex PCR; TCRdb holds only in-frame clones, not every one. The data hold about 400,000 clones, with over 75% observed a single time. This specimen was peripheral blood, taken in a trial of Ad26.COV2.S vaccine versus placebo. The receptor source for this set is a person between 18 and 59 years old who received the Ad26.COV2.S COVID-19 vaccine or a placebo.

This chain connects TRBV7-9 to TRBJ1-3; TRBD1 matches at 10 bases. The germline CDR1 and CDR2 sequences are SEHNR and FQNEAQ (reference sequence). The CDR3 length is 15 residues. With 5 bases clipped from V and 8 bases from J, the junction kept 9 bases outside the gene matches. The CDR3 reads CASSADRGKAYTIYF. The CDR3 DNA sequence: TGTGCCAGCAGCGCGGACAGGGGGAAAGCGTACACCATATATTTT. Drawing the rest from reference TRBV7-9 and TRBJ1-3, the complete variable domain is DTGVSQNPRHKITKRGQNVTFRCDPISEHNRLYWYRQTLGQGPEFLTYFQNEAQLEKSRLLSDRFSAERPKGSFSTLEIQRTEQGDSAMYLCASSADRGKAYTIYFGEGSWLTVV.

V is TRBV9 and J is TRBJ2-5, with D perhaps TRBD1 or TRBD2 (6 bases each). Germline CDR1 is SGDLS and CDR2 is YYNGEE. Trimming stripped 4 bases from V and 0 bases from J, with 13 bases between. This CDR3 is built from 15 residues. The CDR3 bases are TGTGCCAGCAGCCCAGGGGCGGGAAACCAAGAGACCCAGTACTTC. Its protein is CASSPGAGNQETQYF.

This chain uses TRBV30 with TRBJ1-1, with TRBD1 as a possible D gene (6 bases). Germline V lookup: CDR1 GTSNPN, CDR2 SVGIG (reference sequence). V was trimmed by 4 bases and J by 1 base, leaving 10 bases between them. The CDR3 sequence is 13 residues long. CDR3 nucleotides: TGTGCCTGGACTATAGGGGGGAACACTGAAGCTTTCTTT. Its translation: CAWTIGGNTEAFF. The full variable domain, rest sourced from reference TRBV30 and TRBJ1-1, is SQTIHQWPATLVQPVGSPLSLECTVEGTSNPNLYWYRQAAGRGLQLLFYSVGIGQISSEVPQNLSASRPQDRQFILSSKKLLLSDSGFYLCAWTIGGNTEAFFGQGTRLTVV.

The chain joins TRBV6-5 to TRBJ1-1; TRBD1 is a possible D gene (6 bases). This CDR3 has 14 amino acids. The V end lost 6 bases, the J end lost 12 bases, and 23 bases lay between the germline ends. Germline V gives CDR1 MNHEY, CDR2 SVGAGI. The CDR3 DNA reads TGTGCCAGCAGAACCATTCAGGGGTTGGGAGGAACTTTCTTT. It translates to CASRTIQGLGGTFF.

This chain connects TRBV7-2 to TRBJ2-3; perhaps TRBD2 as D (5 bases). CDR3 size: 15 residues. The germline gives CDR1 SGHTA, CDR2 FQGNSA. Trimming shortened V by 4 bases and J by 0 bases, and 11 bases separated the two germline ends. The CDR3 spells CASSSLGHSTDTQYF. The CDR3 DNA follows: TGTGCCAGCAGCTCACTAGGCCATAGCACAGATACGCAGTATTTT. The whole variable domain, filled in from reference TRBV7-2 and TRBJ2-3, reads GAGVSQSPSNKVTEKGKDVELRCDPISGHTALYWYRQSLGQGLEFLIYFQGNSAPDKSGLPSDRFSAERTGGSVSTLTIQRTQQEDSAVYLCASSSLGHSTDTQYFGPGTRLTVL.

V and J are TRBV6-1 and TRBJ2-2; possibly TRBD1 or TRBD2 for D (5 bases each). The CDR3 consists of 16 residues. CDR1 MNHNS and CDR2 SASEGT come from the germline V gene. V lost 3 bases, J lost 3 bases, and 14 bases lay in between. CDR3 sequence reads: CASSDRDQVYTGELFF. The CDR3 DNA follows: TGTGCCAGCAGTGACCGGGACCAAGTTTACACCGGGGAGCTGTTTTTT.

This clone was seen only a few times. The chain combines TRBV6-5 with TRBJ2-7, with D possibly being TRBD1 (6 bases). CDR1 is MNHEY, CDR2 SVGAGI, per germline. CDR3 length: 13 residues. V gave up 5 bases and J gave up 3 bases, with 11 bases separating them. CDR3 loop: CASSLTGFYEQYF. The CDR3 DNA sequence: TGTGCCAGCAGTCTGACAGGTTTCTACGAGCAGTACTTC.

The J gene is TRBJ1-5, the V gene TRBV5-6; 10 bases agree with TRBD1. The CDR3 spans 14 residues. The germline V gene has CDR1 SGHDT and CDR2 YYEEEE. The V and J ends lost 4 bases and 6 bases, in that order; junction bases with no gene match: 4. This chain's CDR3 is CASSARTGGQPQHF. Written as DNA, the CDR3 is TGTGCCAGCAGCGCAAGGACAGGGGGTCAGCCCCAGCATTTT.

With regard to this clone: The sample contains more than one DNA sequence encoding this CDR3. The chain joins TRBV3-1 (or the pseudogene TRBV3-2) to TRBJ2-7, with D possibly called TRBD1 or TRBD2 (5 bases each). Trimming left V 2 bases short and J 6 bases short, with 8 bases between. This CDR3 spans 12 amino acids. Germline lookup yields CDR1 LGHDT and CDR2 YNNKEL (reference sequence). For the CDR3, the DNA is TGTGCCAGCAGCCAACTCGGGACCGAGCAGTACTTC. Encoded protein: CASSQLGTEQYF.

This clone was recorded a few times. This chain uses TRBV24-1 with TRBJ2-1; 10 nucleotides agree with TRBD2. The J segment lost 0 bases and the V segment lost 9 bases, leaving 7 bases of the junction unmatched. The CDR3 has 16 residues. Germline CDR1 reads KGHDR; CDR2 reads SFDVKD. Here the CDR3 DNA reads TGTGCCACCGGAGGGACTAGCGCGAGCTCCTACAATGAGCAGTTCTTC. This sequence encodes CATGGTSASSYNEQFF.

The chain has TRBV5-5 and TRBJ2-7, with 8 bases fitting TRBD1. The CDR3 loop spans 14 amino acids. J gave up 0 bases and V 6 bases, and 5 bases lay outside the gene matches. Germline CDR1 reads SGHKS; CDR2 reads YYEKEE (reference sequence). CDR3 DNA sequence: TGTGCCAGCAACCCGGGACAGGCCTCCTACGAGCAGTACTTC. It specifies CASNPGQASYEQYF.

The V call is TRBV3-1 (or the pseudogene TRBV3-2), the J call TRBJ1-5; 8 nucleotides match TRBD1. The junction had 5 bases not matched to a gene; V was cut back by 2 bases and J by 5 bases. Germline V gives CDR1 LGHDT, CDR2 YNNKEL (reference sequence). The CDR3 is 15 amino acids. The CDR3 DNA sequence: TGTGCCAGCAGCCAATTGACAGGGGATTATCAGCCCCAGCATTTT. It codes for CASSQLTGDYQPQHF.

V usage is TRBV28 and J usage is TRBJ1-1; 8 bases are a match to TRBD1. The CDR3 has 14 residues. The V gene's germline CDR1 is MDHEN and CDR2 SYDVKM. V dropped 5 bases and J dropped 5; count of bases not matched to a gene: 7. CDR3 protein: CASSPRQGLTEAFF. For the CDR3, the DNA is TGTGCCAGCAGTCCGAGACAGGGGTTGACTGAAGCTTTCTTT.

V is TRBV19 and J is TRBJ2-2; D is undetermined. The CDR3 spans 11 residues. Germline V lookup: CDR1 LNHDA, CDR2 SQIVND (reference sequence). Trimming took off 8 bases at V and 7 bases at J, with 8 bases between the two ends. Here the CDR3 reads CASFFGGELFF. CDR3 nucleotide sequence: TGTGCCAGTTTTTTCGGCGGGGAGCTGTTTTTT.

This chain uses TRBV7-9 with TRBJ1-6; 9 bases are shared with TRBD1. V trimming: 1 base; J trimming: 13 bases; junction bases outside the gene matches: 5. This CDR3 spans 14 amino acids. Germline CDR1 and CDR2: SEHNR and FQNEAQ (reference sequence). The CDR3 spells CASSLEQGAVPLHF. Here the CDR3 DNA reads TGTGCCAGCAGCTTAGAACAGGGGGCAGTCCCCCTCCACTTT.

The chain combines TRBV24-1 with TRBJ2-3; perhaps TRBD2 as D (5 bases). Germline loops: CDR1 KGHDR, CDR2 SFDVKD. With 8 bases removed from V and 9 bases from J, the gap between germline ends came to 14 bases. The CDR3 length is 12 residues. The chain's CDR3 is CATTSGFGTQYF. The CDR3 DNA is TGTGCCACCACCTCGGGGTTTGGCACGCAGTATTTT.

V and J are TRBV6-5 and TRBJ1-2; D perhaps matches TRBD1 (5 bases). Germline values: CDR1 MNHEY, CDR2 SVGAGI. V was trimmed by 6 bases and J by 5 bases, leaving 10 bases between them. The CDR3 contains 12 residues. CDR3 residues: CASRQEWYGYTF. The CDR3 nucleotides read TGTGCCAGCAGACAGGAATGGTATGGCTACACCTTC.

The J gene is TRBJ2-4, the V gene TRBV10-3; D is possibly TRBD1 or TRBD2 (5 bases each). V lost 4 bases and J 3 bases, leaving 13 bases between the germline ends. CDR1 and CDR2 (germline): ENHRY, SYGVKD. The CDR3 has 15 residues. Written as DNA, the CDR3 is TGTGCCATCAGTGTGTCGGGACGGAACAAAAACATTCAGTACTTC. It specifies CAISVSGRNKNIQYF.

The chain has TRBV11-3 and TRBJ1-2; no firm D call. V gave up 3 bases and J gave up 0 bases, with 5 bases separating them. Germline CDR1 SGHNT, CDR2 YENEEA. The CDR3 loop spans 13 amino acids. CDR3 residues: CASSFGANYGYTF. CDR3 bases: TGTGCCAGCAGCTTTGGAGCTAACTATGGCTACACCTTC.

The chain joins TRBV19 to TRBJ1-4, with 10 positions matching TRBD1. The trim removed 6 bases at V and 6 bases at J, leaving 7 bases unmatched. CDR1 is LNHDA and CDR2 is SQIVND in the germline V gene (reference sequence). CDR3 size: 15 residues. The CDR3 sequence: CASSLRDRGHEKLFF. The CDR3 DNA reads as TGTGCCAGTAGCTTAAGGGACAGGGGACATGAAAAACTGTTTTTT.